Below are 11 T cell receptor beta chains sequenced from a single sample in a study of cytomegalovirus exposure and HLA in healthy donors. The protocol was immunoSEQ multiplex PCR, while the TCRdb copy is restricted to in-frame clones and leaves out a portion. Of about 270,000 clones in the sample, around 86% were seen once. The sample consisted of PBMCs. These receptors all come from a woman between 18 and 30 years old in good health and CMV-seronegative.

The chain joins TRBV6-6 to TRBJ2-7, with 10 bases identical to TRBD1. The CDR3 loop spans 14 amino acids. V trimming: 2 bases; J trimming: 5 bases; junction bases outside the gene matches: 3. Germline V gene sequence: CDR1 MNHNY, CDR2 SVGAGI (reference sequence). The DNA of the CDR3 is TGTGCCAGCAGTTACAGGGACAGGGGCCACGAGCAGTACTTC. This encodes CASSYRDRGHEQYF.

The V and J genes are TRBV9 and TRBJ2-2; no definite D call. V gave up 0 bases and J gave up 6 bases, with 6 bases separating them. The CDR3 extends over 13 amino acids. Germline V gives CDR1 SGDLS, CDR2 YYNGEE. CDR3 DNA: TGTGCCAGCAGCGTAGTCCCTTCCGGGGAGCTGTTTTTT. This codes for CASSVVPSGELFF.

This sequence joins TRBV11-1 and TRBJ1-1, with D perhaps TRBD1 (5 bases). CDR1 is SGHAT and CDR2 is FQDESV in the germline V gene (reference sequence). V shed 5 bases and J shed 1 base, with 14 bases lying between them. The CDR3 length is 15 residues. The CDR3 protein is CASSPRRTGNTEAFF. Here the CDR3 DNA reads TGTGCCAGCAGCCCAAGGCGTACAGGGAACACTGAAGCTTTCTTT.

This clone was detected once. This chain uses TRBV9 with TRBJ1-3, with D possibly TRBD1 on 5 matching bases. The germline CDR1 and CDR2 sequences are SGDLS and YYNGEE. The CDR3 length is 16 residues. V shed 4 bases and J shed 2 bases, with 16 bases lying between them. As DNA, the CDR3 is TGTGCCAGCAGCCCAGATGGGCAGGGTGCTGGAAACACCATATATTTT. Encoded protein: CASSPDGQGAGNTIYF.

The gene calls are TRBV5-6 and TRBJ2-5, with D maybe TRBD2 (6 bases). Germline CDR1 is SGHDT and CDR2 is YYEEEE. The CDR3 totals 11 residues. V dropped 3 bases and J dropped 13 bases, with 13 bases sitting between them. The CDR3 DNA sequence: TGTGCCAGCAGCTACCGGGACTCCCGGTACTTC. Protein: CASSYRDSRYF.

The CDR3 bases are TGTGCCAGCAGTGCCAGAGAGGGTGATCAGCCCCAGCATTTT. Translating gives CASSAREGDQPQHF. The chain joins TRBV6-5 to TRBJ1-5; D gene uncertain. V lost 5 bases and J lost 5, with 13 bases in between. Germline V gene data show CDR1 as MNHEY and CDR2 as SVGAGI. This CDR3 spans 14 amino acids.

The V gene is TRBV5-1, the J gene TRBJ2-1, with 8 nucleotides matching TRBD2. V lost 4 bases to trimming and J lost 9 bases; unmatched junction nucleotides: 9. The CDR3 consists of 14 residues. Germline-derived CDR1 and CDR2 are SGHRS and YFSETQ. The CDR3 sequence is CASSLPGREAEQFF. The CDR3 DNA reads TGCGCCAGCAGCCTCCCAGGGCGGGAGGCTGAGCAGTTCTTC.

The chain is built from TRBV6-6 and TRBJ2-7; 12 nucleotides align to TRBD2. From germline, CDR1 is MNHNY and CDR2 SVGAGI (reference sequence). This CDR3 contains 14 residues. Losses at the gene ends were 7 bases for V and 7 bases for J; bases not matched to a gene: 8. This chain's CDR3 is CASTNLAGGLEQYF. CDR3 bases: TGTGCCAGCACCAACCTAGCGGGGGGGCTTGAGCAGTACTTC.

The chain recombines TRBV18 with TRBJ2-7; tentatively, D is TRBD1 (5 bases). The V end lost 0 bases, the J end lost 5 bases, and 14 bases lay between the germline ends. CDR3 length equals 15 residues. Germline V gene data show CDR1 as KGHSH and CDR2 as LQKENI. The CDR3 bases are TGTGCCAGCTCACCACCTCAAGGACCCAGGGACGAGCAGTACTTC. This sequence encodes CASSPPQGPRDEQYF.

This chain links TRBV27 with TRBJ1-1; D unclear. CDR3 length: 13 residues. Trimming left V 6 bases short and J 1 base short, with 9 bases between. Per germline, CDR1 MNHEY and CDR2 SMNVEV (reference sequence). The CDR3 bases are TGTGCCAGCAGCGCCACAGAGAACACTGAAGCTTTCTTT. Encoded protein: CASSATENTEAFF.

The J gene is TRBJ2-7, the V gene TRBV6-1, with TRBD1 as a possible D gene (6 bases). V was clipped by 5 bases and J by 5 bases, with 10 bases between them. The CDR3 length is 12 residues. Germline CDR1 is MNHNS and CDR2 is SASEGT. The CDR3 sequence: CASSIYRDEQYF. The CDR3 DNA sequence: TGTGCCAGCAGTATTTACAGGGACGAGCAGTACTTC.